What follows are 32 T cell receptor beta chains derived from one specimen sequenced in a study of blood T cell repertoires in COVID-19. The repertoire was sequenced with immunoSEQ multiplex PCR; TCRdb's copy has only in-frame clones and lacks some. The data contain 150,000 to 200,000 clones, around 80% of them singletons. Sequenced sample: peripheral blood. These receptors were collected from a woman of 80 years or more with acute or convalescent COVID-19.

The genes are TRBV28 and TRBJ2-3; TRBD2 agrees at 7 bases. V lost 8 bases and J lost 0; bases outside the gene matches: 8. Germline CDR1 and CDR2: MDHEN and SYDVKM. The CDR3 consists of 15 residues. The CDR3 region has the DNA TGTGCCAGCCAAGCAACGGGAGGAAGCACAGATACGCAGTATTTT. This sequence encodes CASQATGGSTDTQYF.

The chain recombines TRBV5-1 with TRBJ2-1; D remains unclear. V lost 4 bases and J 7 bases, leaving 6 bases between the germline ends. CDR1 is SGHRS and CDR2 is YFSETQ in the germline V gene. The CDR3 is made up of 11 amino acids. CDR3 in amino acids: CASSPSNEQFF. The CDR3 DNA is TGCGCCAGCAGCCCGTCTAATGAGCAGTTCTTC.

This rearrangement joins TRBV5-6 to TRBJ1-6; D may be TRBD1 (6 bases). There are 14 residues in the CDR3. Germline V gene sequence: CDR1 SGHDT, CDR2 YYEEEE. V dropped 4 bases and J dropped 14 bases, with 19 bases sitting between them. This CDR3 reads CASSPGPIGGTLHF. Written as DNA, the CDR3 is TGTGCCAGCAGCCCGGGTCCCATAGGGGGAACCCTCCACTTT.

This clone was seen only once. V usage is TRBV30 and J usage is TRBJ2-7; D is perhaps TRBD2 (7 bases). The V and J ends lost 1 base and 6 bases respectively, with 25 bases between them. The CDR3 is 17 residues long. Germline values: CDR1 GTSNPN, CDR2 SVGIG (reference sequence). This CDR3 reads CAWSGVRTFLRGGEQYF. As DNA, the CDR3 is TGTGCCTGGAGTGGAGTCCGGACTTTTTTGAGGGGGGGCGAGCAGTACTTC.

The chain uses TRBV5-1 and TRBJ1-1; 10 bases are a match to TRBD1. Germline CDR1 is SGHRS and CDR2 is YFSETQ. This CDR3 comprises 17 residues. The V gene end was trimmed by 3 bases and the J gene end by 7 bases; junction bases not matched to a gene: 15. CDR3 residues: CASSSLTGGLVGGEAFF. CDR3 nucleotide sequence: TGCGCCAGCAGCTCCCTGACAGGGGGCCTTGTCGGCGGTGAAGCTTTCTTT. The whole variable domain, filled in from reference TRBV5-1 and TRBJ1-1, reads KAGVTQTPRYLIKTRGQQVTLSCSPISGHRSVSWYQQTPGQGLQFLFEYFSETQRNKGNFPGRFSGRQFSNSRSEMNVSTLELGDSALYLCASSSLTGGLVGGEAFFGQGTRLTVV.

This clone was observed a few times. This chain uses TRBV2 with TRBJ1-6; 7 bases are a match to TRBD1. The CDR3 covers 15 residues. Germline V gene data show CDR1 as SNHLY and CDR2 as FYNNEI. V lost 8 bases, J lost 6 bases, and 10 bases stayed unmatched. The CDR3 loop reads CASRGNRDSNSPLHF. CDR3 nucleotide sequence: TGTGCCAGCCGTGGGAACCGGGACAGTAATTCACCCCTCCACTTT.

The genes are TRBV10-3 and TRBJ1-1; 8 bases align to TRBD1. The CDR3 loop spans 13 amino acids. Germline V CDR1 and CDR2: ENHRY, SYGVKD. V gave up 3 bases and J gave up 3 bases; unmatched junction bases: 0. CDR3 sequence: CAISEQGDTEAFF. Here the CDR3 DNA reads TGTGCCATCAGTGAACAGGGGGACACTGAAGCTTTCTTT.

This rearrangement joins TRBV2 to TRBJ2-1; D may be TRBD1 (5 bases). Germline CDR1 reads SNHLY; CDR2 reads FYNNEI. This CDR3 comprises 14 residues. V was clipped by 8 bases and J by 0 bases, with 11 bases between them. The CDR3 reads CASLWGLSYNEQFF. CDR3 nucleotide sequence: TGTGCCAGCCTGTGGGGCCTCTCCTACAATGAGCAGTTCTTC. The full variable domain, rest sourced from reference TRBV2 and TRBJ2-1, is EPEVTQTPSHQVTQMGQEVILRCVPISNHLYFYWYRQILGQKVEFLVSFYNNEISEKSEIFDDQFSVERPDGSNFTLKIRSTKLEDSAMYFCASLWGLSYNEQFFGPGTRLTVL.

This CDR3 is CASINAPGSNYGYTF. The CDR3, as DNA: TGTGCCAGCATCAACGCACCGGGTTCTAACTATGGCTACACCTTC. V is TRBV21-1 and J is TRBJ1-2. TRBV21-1 has pseudogene status. The CDR3 contains 15 residues.

The rearrangement links TRBV6-1 to TRBJ2-5, with TRBD1 matching over 7 bases. V dropped 1 base and J dropped 2; count of bases not matched to a gene: 13. The germline V gene has CDR1 MNHNS and CDR2 SASEGT. CDR3 length: 18 amino acids. In nucleotides, the CDR3 is TGTGCCAGCAGTGAAGGAGGGACAGCCCTGACCTTTCAAGAGACCCAGTACTTC. Translating it yields CASSEGGTALTFQETQYF.

This clone was observed a single time. The chain carries TRBV6-2 or TRBV6-3 and TRBJ2-1, with TRBD2 matching over 7 bases. Germline V gene sequence: CDR1 MNHEY, CDR2 SVGEGT. The length of the CDR3 is 14 residues. Losses at the gene ends were 0 bases for V and 12 bases for J; bases not matched to a gene: 8. This CDR3 reads CASSYSITTGGQFF. In DNA, the CDR3 is TGTGCCAGCAGTTACTCAATCACCACGGGGGGGCAGTTCTTC.

The rearrangement links TRBV5-1 to TRBJ1-1, with D possibly being TRBD1 (6 bases). The CDR3 has 15 residues. Germline V gives CDR1 SGHRS, CDR2 YFSETQ. V dropped 4 bases and J dropped 0 bases, with 13 bases sitting between them. The CDR3 region is CASSEGGNMNTEAFF. The CDR3 DNA sequence: TGCGCCAGCAGCGAGGGGGGGAACATGAACACTGAAGCTTTCTTT.

J is TRBJ2-4 and V is TRBV6-6, with 8 positions matching TRBD2. The CDR3 totals 14 residues. The germline CDR1 and CDR2 sequences are MNHNY and SVGAGI (reference sequence). The trim removed 6 bases at V and 4 bases at J, leaving 5 bases unmatched. CDR3 coding DNA: TGTGCCAGCAGCCATGGCGGGGGGAAAAACATTCAGTACTTC. Protein sequence: CASSHGGGKNIQYF.

This chain connects TRBV5-1 to TRBJ2-7; D possibly corresponds to TRBD1 (5 bases). This CDR3 is 11 amino acids long. CDR1 and CDR2 (germline): SGHRS, YFSETQ. Deletions cut 2 bases from V and 7 bases from J, with 7 bases between. The CDR3 region is CASSLRGEQYF. CDR3 bases: TGCGCCAGCAGCTTAAGGGGTGAGCAGTACTTC.

The chain links TRBV7-3 to TRBJ2-7; TRBD2 matches 8 bases. CDR1 is SGHTA, CDR2 FQGTGA, per germline. This CDR3 contains 14 residues. With 2 bases clipped from V and 3 bases from J, the junction kept 3 bases outside the gene matches. In DNA, the CDR3 is TGTGCCAGCAGCTTAGCGGGGGGACTCTACGAGCAGTACTTC. Translation: CASSLAGGLYEQYF. The full variable domain, completed using reference TRBV7-3 and TRBJ2-7, is GAGVSQTPSNKVTEKGKYVELRCDPISGHTALYWYRQSLGQGPEFLIYFQGTGAADDSGLPNDRFFAVRPEGSVSTLKIQRTERGDSAVYLCASSLAGGLYEQYFGPGTRLTVT.

V gene TRBV4-1 combines with J gene TRBJ2-5; a possible D gene is TRBD1 (5 bases). The germline V gene has CDR1 MGHRA and CDR2 YSYEKL. This CDR3 has 13 residues. With 1 base removed from V and 5 bases from J, the gap between germline ends came to 8 bases. The CDR3 DNA sequence: TGCGCCAGCAGCCAAGCAGGGTGGGAGACCCAGTACTTC. Protein: CASSQAGWETQYF.

The chain uses TRBV4-1 and TRBJ2-2; 9 bases fit TRBD1. Unmatched junction bases numbered 4, after V lost 0 bases and J lost 2 bases. The CDR3 consists of 17 residues. The germline gives CDR1 MGHRA, CDR2 YSYEKL. The CDR3 region is CASSQDQGQGNTGELFF. In DNA form, the CDR3 reads TGCGCCAGCAGCCAAGACCAGGGACAGGGTAACACCGGGGAGCTGTTTTTT.

This clone occurred a few times. This chain uses TRBV7-2 with TRBJ1-3, with a weak D call TRBD1 (6 bases). Trimming left V 3 bases short and J 4 bases short, with 19 bases between. The CDR3 loop spans 17 amino acids. The V gene's germline CDR1 is SGHTA and CDR2 FQGNSA. The CDR3, as DNA: TGTGCCAGCAGCTTTGGACAGATCGCTATATCCGGAAACACCATATATTTT. It codes for CASSFGQIAISGNTIYF. Together with reference TRBV7-2 and TRBJ1-3, the CDR3 gives the full variable domain: GAGVSQSPSNKVTEKGKDVELRCDPISGHTALYWYRQSLGQGLEFLIYFQGNSAPDKSGLPSDRFSAERTGGSVSTLTIQRTQQEDSAVYLCASSFGQIAISGNTIYFGEGSWLTVV.

V gene TRBV14 combines with J gene TRBJ2-3; D may be TRBD2 (5 bases). Germline values: CDR1 SGHDN, CDR2 FVKESK. The CDR3 extends over 15 amino acids. V lost 1 base to trimming and J lost 2 bases, with 10 bases between them. CDR3 region: CASSQALGDTDTQYF. The CDR3 nucleotides read TGTGCCAGCAGCCAAGCTCTGGGAGACACAGATACGCAGTATTTT. The full variable domain, completed using reference TRBV14 and TRBJ2-3, is EAGVTQFPSHSVIEKGQTVTLRCDPISGHDNLYWYRRVMGKEIKFLLHFVKESKQDESGMPNNRFLAERTGGTYSTLKVQPAELEDSGVYFCASSQALGDTDTQYFGPGTRLTVL.

This clone turned up a few times. The chain recombines TRBV6-6 with TRBJ2-5; 11 bases line up with TRBD1. The CDR3 runs to 14 residues. Looked up from germline, CDR1 is MNHNY and CDR2 is SVGAGI (reference sequence). The V gene end was trimmed by 5 bases and the J gene end by 5 bases; junction bases not matched to a gene: 4. The chain's CDR3 is CASSRRDRGETQYF. CDR3 sequence (DNA): TGTGCCAGCAGTCGCCGGGACAGGGGGGAGACCCAGTACTTC.

The J gene is TRBJ1-2, the V gene TRBV7-9; 8 bases align to TRBD1. The V segment lost 4 bases and the J segment 3 bases; nucleotides outside the gene matches: 4. The CDR3 sequence is 14 residues long. CDR1 SEHNR and CDR2 FQNEAQ come from the germline V gene (reference sequence). The chain's CDR3 is CASSSGTGHYGYTF. Written as DNA, the CDR3 is TGTGCCAGCAGCTCAGGGACAGGCCACTATGGCTACACCTTC.

The CDR3 nucleotides are TGTGCCAGCAGCGTCGATGGACAGGGTGCTGAAGCTTTCTTT. Translation gives CASSVDGQGAEAFF. The rearrangement uses TRBV9 and TRBJ1-1; 8 bases map to TRBD1. With 2 bases clipped from V and 6 bases from J, the junction kept 6 bases outside the gene matches. The CDR3 is 14 residues long. Germline CDR1 SGDLS, CDR2 YYNGEE.

The V gene is TRBV2, the J gene TRBJ1-4; maybe TRBD1 (5 bases). Trimming stripped 1 base from V and 6 bases from J, with 15 bases between. Germline CDR1 and CDR2: SNHLY and FYNNEI. The length of the CDR3 is 16 residues. The CDR3 sequence: CASSEGRGVWDEKLFF. The CDR3 nucleotides are TGTGCCAGCAGTGAAGGACGGGGGGTCTGGGATGAAAAACTGTTTTTT.

The chain joins TRBV3-1 (or the pseudogene TRBV3-2) to TRBJ1-2; TRBD1 agrees at 7 bases. V trimming: 1 base; J trimming: 6 bases; junction bases outside the gene matches: 2. There are 13 residues in the CDR3. The germline gives CDR1 LGHDT, CDR2 YNNKEL (reference sequence). The CDR3 protein is CASSQAQGNGYTF. CDR3 DNA: TGTGCCAGCAGCCAAGCACAGGGGAATGGCTACACCTTC.

This clone appeared a single time. V and J are TRBV19 and TRBJ2-7; TRBD2 might be the D (5 bases). This CDR3 has 14 amino acids. CDR1 is LNHDA, CDR2 SQIVND, per germline (reference sequence). The V end was cut by 7 bases, the J end by 1 base, with 14 bases between. CDR3 nucleotide sequence: TGTGCCAGTACCGCTCGGGGTCCTTCCTACGAGCAGTACTTC. It specifies CASTARGPSYEQYF.

The V gene is TRBV2, the J gene TRBJ1-5; 8 bases align to TRBD1. V trimming: 6 bases; J trimming: 2 bases; junction bases outside the gene matches: 9. Germline-derived CDR1 and CDR2 are SNHLY and FYNNEI. The CDR3 length is 16 residues. CDR3 DNA sequence: TGTGCCAGCAGCGTACTCGGACAGGGAGGCAATCAGCCCCAGCATTTT. This translates into CASSVLGQGGNQPQHF.

The chain has TRBV6-5 and TRBJ1-2; D is ambiguous. Trimming pared 9 bases from V and 1 base from J, leaving 12 bases between. This CDR3 comprises 13 residues. Germline V gene lookup returns CDR1 MNHEY and CDR2 SVGAGI. The CDR3 DNA is TGTGCCAGTCGTATAGCGGGTAACTATGGCTACACCTTC. Translation: CASRIAGNYGYTF.

This chain joins TRBV6-7 and TRBJ2-7; 8 nucleotides match TRBD1. TRBV6-7 is placed among ORFs of uncertain function. The CDR3 has 14 residues. Unmatched junction bases numbered 6, after V lost 4 bases and J lost 4 bases. The CDR3: CASSFLDRVYEQYF. The CDR3 bases are TGTGCCAGCAGTTTTTTGGACAGGGTATACGAGCAGTACTTC.

In this sample, this clone turned up a few times. This chain joins TRBV10-3 and TRBJ1-6; 7 bases match TRBD1. Germline V gives CDR1 ENHRY, CDR2 SYGVKD. Trimming cost V 3 bases and J 7 bases; bases outside gene matches: 6. The CDR3 has 15 residues. CDR3 sequence reads: CAISDTQGRNSPLHF. CDR3 bases: TGTGCCATCAGTGACACACAGGGGAGGAATTCACCCCTCCACTTT.

J is TRBJ2-7 and V is TRBV5-1; the D gene is possibly TRBD1 (6 bases). The CDR3 is 14 residues long. Germline CDR1 reads SGHRS; CDR2 reads YFSETQ. The ends were cut back, 5 bases at V and 2 bases at J, with 14 bases in the middle. The CDR3 loop reads CASSSQGVAYEQYF. The CDR3 region has the DNA TGCGCCAGCAGTTCACAGGGTGTCGCCTACGAGCAGTACTTC. The full variable domain, in which reference TRBV5-1 and TRBJ2-7 provide the parts outside the CDR3, is KAGVTQTPRYLIKTRGQQVTLSCSPISGHRSVSWYQQTPGQGLQFLFEYFSETQRNKGNFPGRFSGRQFSNSRSEMNVSTLELGDSALYLCASSSQGVAYEQYFGPGTRLTVT.

The chain uses TRBV18 and TRBJ2-7; the D is unclear. CDR3 length equals 13 residues. Trimming left V 6 bases short and J 1 base short, with 10 bases between. Germline V gene sequence: CDR1 KGHSH, CDR2 LQKENI. CDR3 region: CASSLVESYEQYF. The CDR3 DNA follows: TGTGCCAGCTCCCTTGTTGAGTCCTACGAGCAGTACTTC.

The chain joins TRBV11-2 to TRBJ2-1; TRBD2 matches 13 bases. This CDR3 region has 15 residues. V gave up 5 bases and J gave up 9 bases; unmatched junction bases: 7. The germline gives CDR1 SGHAT, CDR2 FQNNGV. CDR3: CASSLGLAGVGEQFF. As DNA, the CDR3 is TGTGCCAGCAGCCTCGGACTAGCGGGGGTCGGTGAGCAGTTCTTC. The variable domain in full, completed from reference TRBV11-2 and TRBJ2-1, reads EAGVAQSPRYKIIEKRQSVAFWCNPISGHATLYWYQQILGQGPKLLIQFQNNGVVDDSQLPKDRFSAERLKGVDSTLKIQPAKLEDSAVYLCASSLGLAGVGEQFFGPGTRLTVL.